The clone carrying this TCR beta chain was seen at least ten times. This entry is derived from a study of Graves' ophthalmopathy and Graves' hyperthyroidism. The PBMCs had their origin in roughly 10 ml of fresh peripheral blood. V lost 3 bases, J lost 5 bases, and 8 bases lay in between. The CDR3 has 12 residues. Germline CDR1 and CDR2: SGDLS and YYNGEE. Amplification from RNA transcripts yielded the TCR beta CDR3 regions. HTBI primers were used in a first-round RT-PCR, which preceded a second-round multiplex PCR. TCRdb redid the calling of the multiplex PCR reads with MiXCR, one entry per CDR3 protein. The sample holds 650,000 to 900,000 distinct CDR3 sequences; around 40% are singletons and the top ten take approximately 43%.

Sequences were obtained from peripheral blood. The TCR originated in an adult man with Graves' ophthalmopathy. The chain uses TRBV9 and TRBJ1-2; no clear D gene. CDR3 loop: CASSGRFYGYTF. CDR3 DNA sequence: TGTGCCAGCAGCGGCCGGTTTTATGGCTACACCTTC. The whole variable domain, filled in from reference TRBV9 and TRBJ1-2, reads DSGVTQTPKHLITATGQRVTLRCSPRSGDLSVYWYQQSLDQGLQFLIQYYNGEERAKGNILERFSAQQFPDLHSELNLSSLELGDSALYFCASSGRFYGYTFGSGTRLTVV.